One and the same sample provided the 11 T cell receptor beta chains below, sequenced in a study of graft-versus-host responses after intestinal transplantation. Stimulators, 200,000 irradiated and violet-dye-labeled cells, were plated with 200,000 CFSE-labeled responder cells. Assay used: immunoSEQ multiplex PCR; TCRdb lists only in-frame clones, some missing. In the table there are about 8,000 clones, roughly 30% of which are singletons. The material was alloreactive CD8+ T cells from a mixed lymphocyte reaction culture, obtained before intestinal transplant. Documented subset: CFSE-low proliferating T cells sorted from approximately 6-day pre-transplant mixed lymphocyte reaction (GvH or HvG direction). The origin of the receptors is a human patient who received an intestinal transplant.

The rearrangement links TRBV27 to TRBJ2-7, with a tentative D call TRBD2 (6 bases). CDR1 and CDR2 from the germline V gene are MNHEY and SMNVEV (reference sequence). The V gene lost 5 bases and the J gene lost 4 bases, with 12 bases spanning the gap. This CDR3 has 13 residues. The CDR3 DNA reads TGTGCCAGCAGTCCAAACGCGGGGTACGAGCAGTACTTC. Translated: CASSPNAGYEQYF.

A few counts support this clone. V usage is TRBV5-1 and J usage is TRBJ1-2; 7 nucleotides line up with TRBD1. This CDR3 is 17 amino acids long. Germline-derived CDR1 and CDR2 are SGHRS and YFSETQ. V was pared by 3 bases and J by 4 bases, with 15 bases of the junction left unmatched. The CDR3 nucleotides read TGCGCCAGCAGCTCCGCTCTAGAGACAGGGACATCCTATGGCTACACCTTC. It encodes CASSSALETGTSYGYTF.

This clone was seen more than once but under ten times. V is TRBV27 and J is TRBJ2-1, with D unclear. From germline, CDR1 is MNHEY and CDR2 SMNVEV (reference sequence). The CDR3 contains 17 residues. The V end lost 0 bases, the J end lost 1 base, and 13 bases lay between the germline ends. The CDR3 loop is CASSLSGTVLSYNEQFF. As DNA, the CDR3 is TGTGCCAGCAGTTTATCCGGCACAGTGTTATCCTACAATGAGCAGTTCTTC.

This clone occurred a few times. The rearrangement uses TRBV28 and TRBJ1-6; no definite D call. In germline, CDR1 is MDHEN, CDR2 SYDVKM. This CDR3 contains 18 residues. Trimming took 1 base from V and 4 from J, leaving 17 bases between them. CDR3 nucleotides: TGTGCCAGCAGTTTATCAATCCCCCAGGCCGTGTATAATTCACCCCTCCACTTT. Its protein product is CASSLSIPQAVYNSPLHF.

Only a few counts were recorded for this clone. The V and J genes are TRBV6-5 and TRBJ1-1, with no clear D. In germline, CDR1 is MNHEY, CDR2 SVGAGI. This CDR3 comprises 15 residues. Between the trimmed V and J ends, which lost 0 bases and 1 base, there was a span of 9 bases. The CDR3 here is CASSYSIYRNTEAFF. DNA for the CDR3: TGTGCCAGCAGTTACTCGATATACAGGAACACTGAAGCTTTCTTT.

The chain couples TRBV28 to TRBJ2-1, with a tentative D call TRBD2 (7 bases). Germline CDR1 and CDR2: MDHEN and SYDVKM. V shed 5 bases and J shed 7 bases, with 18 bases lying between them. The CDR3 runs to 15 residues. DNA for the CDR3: TGTGCCAGCAGTCACATGGGGGGGGCGGAGAATGAGCAGTTCTTC. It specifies CASSHMGGAENEQFF.

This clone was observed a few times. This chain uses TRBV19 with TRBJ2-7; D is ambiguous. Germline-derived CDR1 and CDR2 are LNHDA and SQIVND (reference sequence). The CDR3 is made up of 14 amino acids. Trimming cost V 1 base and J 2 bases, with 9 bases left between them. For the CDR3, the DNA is TGTGCCAGTAGTATAGTTGGAGCTACCTACGAGCAGTACTTC. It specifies CASSIVGATYEQYF.

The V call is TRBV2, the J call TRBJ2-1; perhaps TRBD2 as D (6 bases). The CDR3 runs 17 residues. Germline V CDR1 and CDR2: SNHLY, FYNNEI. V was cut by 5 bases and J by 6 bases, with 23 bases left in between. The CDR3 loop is CASSPLLALGGGNEQFF. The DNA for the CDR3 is TGTGCCAGCAGTCCCCTCCTAGCGCTTGGCGGCGGCAATGAGCAGTTCTTC.

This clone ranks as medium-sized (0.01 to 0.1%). The CDR3 coding sequence is TGTGCCTGGAGTGTTTTTCCCACTCTCACTGAAGCTTTCTTT. Its translation: CAWSVFPTLTEAFF. The V and J genes are TRBV30 and TRBJ1-1; D uncertain. V was shortened by 0 bases and J by 4 bases, with 12 bases between the two germline ends. Germline V gives CDR1 GTSNPN, CDR2 SVGIG (reference sequence). This CDR3 is 14 amino acids long.

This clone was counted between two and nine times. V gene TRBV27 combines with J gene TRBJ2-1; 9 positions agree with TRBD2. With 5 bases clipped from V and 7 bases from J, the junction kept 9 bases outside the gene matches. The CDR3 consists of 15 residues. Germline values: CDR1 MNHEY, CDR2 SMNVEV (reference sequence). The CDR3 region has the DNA TGTGCCAGCAGTCCCGCGGGGGGGCCTCTTAATGAGCAGTTCTTC. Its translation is CASSPAGGPLNEQFF.

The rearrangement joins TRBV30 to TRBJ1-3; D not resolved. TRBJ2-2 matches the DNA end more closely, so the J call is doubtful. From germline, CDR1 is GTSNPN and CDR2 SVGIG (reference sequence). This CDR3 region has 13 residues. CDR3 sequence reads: CAWSWRSTGELFF. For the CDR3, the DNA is TGTGCCTGGAGTTGGCGGAGCACCGGGGAGCTGTTTTTT.